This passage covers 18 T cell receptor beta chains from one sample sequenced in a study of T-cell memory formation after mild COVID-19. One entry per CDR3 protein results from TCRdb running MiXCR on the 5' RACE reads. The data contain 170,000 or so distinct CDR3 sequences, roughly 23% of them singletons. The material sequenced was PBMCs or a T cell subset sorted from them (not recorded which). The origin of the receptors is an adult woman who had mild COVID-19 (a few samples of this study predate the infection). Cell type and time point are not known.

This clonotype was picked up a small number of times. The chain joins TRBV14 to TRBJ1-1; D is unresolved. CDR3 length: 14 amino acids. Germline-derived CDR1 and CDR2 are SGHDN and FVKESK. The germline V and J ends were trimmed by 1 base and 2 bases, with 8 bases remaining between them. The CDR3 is CASSQVGKNTEAFF. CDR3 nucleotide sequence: TGTGCCAGCAGCCAAGTTGGGAAAAACACTGAAGCTTTCTTT.

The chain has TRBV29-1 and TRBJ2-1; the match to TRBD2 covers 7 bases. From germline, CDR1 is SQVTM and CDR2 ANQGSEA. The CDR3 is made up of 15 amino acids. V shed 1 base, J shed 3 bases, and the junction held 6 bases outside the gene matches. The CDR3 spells CSVEVPGGGYNEQFF. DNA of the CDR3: TGCAGCGTTGAAGTTCCGGGAGGAGGCTACAATGAGCAGTTCTTC.

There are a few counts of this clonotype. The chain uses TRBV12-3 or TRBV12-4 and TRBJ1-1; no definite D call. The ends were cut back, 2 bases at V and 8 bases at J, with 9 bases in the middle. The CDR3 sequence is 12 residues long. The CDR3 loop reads CASSLMEAEAFF. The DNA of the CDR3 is TGTGCCAGCAGTTTAATGGAGGCCGAAGCTTTCTTT.

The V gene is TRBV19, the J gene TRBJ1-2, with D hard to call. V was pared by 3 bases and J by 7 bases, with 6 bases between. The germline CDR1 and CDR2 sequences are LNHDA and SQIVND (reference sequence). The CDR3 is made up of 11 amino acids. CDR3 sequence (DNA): TGTGCCAGTAGTATCGGAGTTGGCTACACCTTC. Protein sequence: CASSIGVGYTF.

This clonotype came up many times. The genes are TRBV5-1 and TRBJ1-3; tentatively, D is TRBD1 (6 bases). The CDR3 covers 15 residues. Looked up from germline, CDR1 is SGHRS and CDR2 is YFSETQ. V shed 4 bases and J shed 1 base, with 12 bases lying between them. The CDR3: CASSPDSTSGNTIYF. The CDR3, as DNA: TGCGCCAGCAGCCCGGACAGCACATCTGGAAACACCATATATTTT.

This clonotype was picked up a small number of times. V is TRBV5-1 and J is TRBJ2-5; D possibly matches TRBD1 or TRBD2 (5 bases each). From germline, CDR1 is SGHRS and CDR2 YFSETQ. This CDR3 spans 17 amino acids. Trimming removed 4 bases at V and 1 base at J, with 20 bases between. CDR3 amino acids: CASSPGAQTAIQETQYF. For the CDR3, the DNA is TGCGCCAGCAGCCCCGGGGCCCAAACGGCCATCCAAGAGACCCAGTACTTC.

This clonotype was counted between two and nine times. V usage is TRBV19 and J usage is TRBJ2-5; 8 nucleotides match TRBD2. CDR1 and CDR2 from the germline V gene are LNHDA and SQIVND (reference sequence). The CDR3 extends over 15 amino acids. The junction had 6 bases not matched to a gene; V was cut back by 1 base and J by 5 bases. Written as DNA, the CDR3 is TGTGCCAGTAGTATAGTTGGCGGGGGGCAGGAGACCCAGTACTTC. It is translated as CASSIVGGGQETQYF.

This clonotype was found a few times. The CDR3 spells CSSQGDWDRGTDTQYF. CDR3 coding DNA: TGCAGCTCCCAAGGGGATTGGGACAGGGGCACAGATACGCAGTATTTT. V gene TRBV29-1 combines with J gene TRBJ2-3; 9 bases map to TRBD1. The V and J ends lost 8 bases and 1 base, in that order; junction bases with no gene match: 13. The length of the CDR3 is 16 residues. CDR1 is SQVTM and CDR2 is ANQGSEA in the germline V gene.

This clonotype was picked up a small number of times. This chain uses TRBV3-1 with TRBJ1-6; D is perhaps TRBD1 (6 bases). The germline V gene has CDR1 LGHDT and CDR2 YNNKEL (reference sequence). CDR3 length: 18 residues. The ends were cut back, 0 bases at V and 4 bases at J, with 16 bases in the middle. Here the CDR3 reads CASSQDIRTEDYNSPLHF. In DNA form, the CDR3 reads TGTGCCAGCAGCCAAGATATCCGGACAGAAGATTATAATTCACCCCTCCACTTT.

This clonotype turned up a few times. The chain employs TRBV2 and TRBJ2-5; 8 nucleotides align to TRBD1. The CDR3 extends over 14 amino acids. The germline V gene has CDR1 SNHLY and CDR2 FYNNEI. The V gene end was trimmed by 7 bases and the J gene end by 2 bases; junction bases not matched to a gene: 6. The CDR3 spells CASTGRGQQETQYF. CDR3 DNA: TGTGCCAGCACGGGCAGGGGGCAACAAGAGACCCAGTACTTC.

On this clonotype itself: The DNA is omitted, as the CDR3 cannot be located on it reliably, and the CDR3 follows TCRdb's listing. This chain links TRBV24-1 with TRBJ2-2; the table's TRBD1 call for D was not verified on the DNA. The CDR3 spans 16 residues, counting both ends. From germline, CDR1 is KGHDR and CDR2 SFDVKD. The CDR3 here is CATSDEDRGPSGSCFF.

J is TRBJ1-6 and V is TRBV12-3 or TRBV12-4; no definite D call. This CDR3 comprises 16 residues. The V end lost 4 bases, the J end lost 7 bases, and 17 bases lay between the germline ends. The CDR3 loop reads CASSSAVEDPNSPLHF. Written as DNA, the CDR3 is TGTGCCAGCAGTTCCGCCGTTGAGGATCCGAATTCACCCCTCCACTTT.

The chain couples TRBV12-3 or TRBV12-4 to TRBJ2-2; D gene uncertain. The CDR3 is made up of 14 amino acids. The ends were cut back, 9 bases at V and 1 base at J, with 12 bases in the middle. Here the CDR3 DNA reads TGTGCCAGTGGTCCGACGGTGAACACCGGGGAGCTGTTTTTT. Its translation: CASGPTVNTGELFF.

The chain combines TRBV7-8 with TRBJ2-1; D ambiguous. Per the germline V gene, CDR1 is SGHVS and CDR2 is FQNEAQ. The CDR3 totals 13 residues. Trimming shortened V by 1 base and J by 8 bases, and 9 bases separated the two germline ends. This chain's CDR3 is CASSLDRAYEQFF. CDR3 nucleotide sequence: TGTGCCAGCAGCTTAGATAGGGCTTATGAGCAGTTCTTC.

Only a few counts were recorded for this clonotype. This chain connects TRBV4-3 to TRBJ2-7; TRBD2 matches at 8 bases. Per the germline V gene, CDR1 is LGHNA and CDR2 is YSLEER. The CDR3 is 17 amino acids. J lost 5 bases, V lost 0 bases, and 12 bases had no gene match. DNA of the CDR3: TGCGCCAGCAGCCAAGATCTGGACCCTAGCGGGTCGAACGAGCAGTACTTC. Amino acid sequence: CASSQDLDPSGSNEQYF.

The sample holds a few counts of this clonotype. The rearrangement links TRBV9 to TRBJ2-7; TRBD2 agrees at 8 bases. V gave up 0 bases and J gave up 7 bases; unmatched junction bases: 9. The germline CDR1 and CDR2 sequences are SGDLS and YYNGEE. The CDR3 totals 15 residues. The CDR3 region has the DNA TGTGCCAGCAGCGTAGAGGGACTAGGCGTTGAGGAGCAGTACTTC. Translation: CASSVEGLGVEEQYF.

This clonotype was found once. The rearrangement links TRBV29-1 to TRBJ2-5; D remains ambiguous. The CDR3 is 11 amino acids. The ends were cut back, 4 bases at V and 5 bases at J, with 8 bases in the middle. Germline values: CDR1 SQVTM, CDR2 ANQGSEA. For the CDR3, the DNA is TGCAGCGTTGTACATTGGGAGACCCAGTACTTC. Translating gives CSVVHWETQYF. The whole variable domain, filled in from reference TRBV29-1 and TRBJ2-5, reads SAVISQKPSRDICQRGTSLTIQCQVDSQVTMMFWYRQQPGQSLTLIATANQGSEATYESGFVIDKFPISRPNLTFSTLTVSNMSPEDSSIYLCSVVHWETQYFGPGTRLLVL.

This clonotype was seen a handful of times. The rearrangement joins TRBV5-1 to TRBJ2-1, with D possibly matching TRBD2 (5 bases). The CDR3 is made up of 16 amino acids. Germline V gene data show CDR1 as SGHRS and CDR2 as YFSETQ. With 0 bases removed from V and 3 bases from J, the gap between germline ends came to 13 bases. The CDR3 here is CASSLGGSRDYNEQFF. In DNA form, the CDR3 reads TGCGCCAGCAGCTTGGGGGGATCTCGGGACTACAATGAGCAGTTCTTC. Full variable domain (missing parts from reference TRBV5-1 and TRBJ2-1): KAGVTQTPRYLIKTRGQQVTLSCSPISGHRSVSWYQQTPGQGLQFLFEYFSETQRNKGNFPGRFSGRQFSNSRSEMNVSTLELGDSALYLCASSLGGSRDYNEQFFGPGTRLTVL.